These 15 T cell receptor beta chains originate from one sample sequenced in a study of blood T cell repertoires in COVID-19. Profiling relied on immunoSEQ multiplex PCR, and the TCRdb table lists in-frame clones only, not all of them. The sample includes around 150,000 clones, 75% to 90% of them seen just once. The sample consisted of peripheral blood. These receptors originate from a woman aged 80 or over with active or convalescent COVID-19.

The V gene is TRBV7-2, the J gene TRBJ1-6, with 7 bases aligning to TRBD1. Trimming at V came to 5 bases and at J to 6 bases, leaving 7 bases not matched to a gene. CDR3 length: 15 amino acids. CDR1 is SGHTA and CDR2 is FQGNSA in the germline V gene. This chain's CDR3 is CASSPSGTVNSPLHF. The CDR3 DNA reads as TGTGCCAGCAGCCCTAGCGGGACAGTTAATTCACCCCTCCACTTT.

This chain uses TRBV6-2 or TRBV6-3 with TRBJ1-2, with D possibly TRBD1 on 5 matching bases. CDR1 and CDR2 (germline): MNHEY, SVGEGT. Trimming removed 5 bases from V and 4 bases from J, with 20 bases in between. The CDR3 has 16 amino acids. This chain's CDR3 is CASSTRSLDRPYGYTF. The CDR3 DNA sequence: TGTGCCAGCAGTACCCGAAGCCTAGACAGACCCTATGGCTACACCTTC.

The chain uses TRBV10-3 and TRBJ2-7; 12 bases line up with TRBD1. This CDR3 is 18 amino acids long. Germline CDR1 and CDR2: ENHRY and SYGVKD. The junction had 15 bases not matched to a gene; V was cut back by 5 bases and J by 4 bases. The CDR3: CAISRTGTGGEGFYEQYF. CDR3 coding DNA: TGTGCCATCAGTCGGACCGGGACAGGGGGCGAAGGGTTTTACGAGCAGTACTTC.

The gene calls are TRBV7-2 and TRBJ1-6; D is undetermined. The length of the CDR3 is 14 residues. The germline V and J ends were trimmed by 1 base and 8 bases, with 9 bases remaining between them. Germline loops: CDR1 SGHTA, CDR2 FQGNSA. The CDR3 sequence: CASSLVPGDSPLHF. DNA of the CDR3: TGTGCCAGCAGCTTAGTTCCCGGAGATTCACCCCTCCACTTT.

J is TRBJ1-5 and V is TRBV27; TRBD1 might be the D (6 bases). CDR1 is MNHEY and CDR2 is SMNVEV in the germline V gene (reference sequence). Between the trimmed V and J ends, which lost 5 bases and 4 bases, there was a span of 9 bases. The CDR3 has 13 residues. The CDR3 DNA reads TGTGCCAGCAGTCCCCAGGGGAATCAGCCCCAGCATTTT. Amino acid sequence: CASSPQGNQPQHF.

A single count supports this clone. The gene calls are TRBV4-3 and TRBJ1-6; no firm D call. Germline assignment: CDR1 LGHNA and CDR2 YSLEER. This CDR3 has 15 residues. V dropped 1 base and J dropped 4 bases, with 8 bases sitting between them. CDR3 in DNA: TGCGCCAGCAGCCAAGCGAGCCCTTATAATTCACCCCTCCACTTT. It specifies CASSQASPYNSPLHF.

This sequence joins TRBV18 and TRBJ1-6; no reliable D call. Germline V CDR1 and CDR2: KGHSH, LQKENI. The CDR3 runs to 17 residues. Trimming shortened V by 3 bases and J by 0 bases, and 12 bases separated the two germline ends. For the CDR3, the DNA is TGTGCCAGCTCACCGTCCCTTTTTTCCTCCTATAATTCACCCCTCCACTTT. This encodes CASSPSLFSSYNSPLHF.

The chain uses TRBV19 and TRBJ1-2; 8 bases fit TRBD1. Germline assignment: CDR1 LNHDA and CDR2 SQIVND (reference sequence). Unmatched junction bases numbered 12, after V lost 7 bases and J lost 5 bases. The CDR3 extends over 15 amino acids. CDR3 residues: CASTETPYRGYGYTF. CDR3 in DNA: TGTGCCAGTACGGAAACCCCCTACAGGGGGTATGGCTACACCTTC.

The genes are TRBV11-2 and TRBJ1-6, with 7 bases fitting TRBD1. The CDR3 is 15 residues long. The ends lost 5 bases at V and 7 bases at J; junction bases unmatched: 8. From germline, CDR1 is SGHAT and CDR2 FQNNGV. DNA for the CDR3: TGTGCCAGCAGCATAGGACGGGACAGCAATTCACCCCTCCACTTT. Its protein is CASSIGRDSNSPLHF.

The chain has TRBV25-1 and TRBJ1-1; D not resolved. The germline V and J ends were trimmed by 3 bases and 7 bases, with 12 bases remaining between them. This CDR3 region has 13 residues. CDR1 is MGHDK and CDR2 is SYGVNS in the germline V gene. The CDR3 DNA reads as TGTGCCAGCAGTGACCCCCCCCGTGTTGAAGCTTTCTTT. Protein product: CASSDPPRVEAFF.

The V gene is TRBV6-1, the J gene TRBJ1-6, with a weak D call TRBD1 (5 bases). Germline-derived CDR1 and CDR2 are MNHNS and SASEGT. CDR3 length: 16 amino acids. The V end lost 2 bases, the J end lost 8 bases, and 16 bases lay between the germline ends. In DNA, the CDR3 is TGTGCCAGCAGTGAAATTTATCAGGGTGGGTATTCACCCCTCCACTTT. It encodes CASSEIYQGGYSPLHF.

DNA of the CDR3: TGTGCCAGCAGTCTCCGGACAGGGAGTGCCAAAAACATTCAGTACTTC. Amino acids: CASSLRTGSAKNIQYF. The gene calls are TRBV27 and TRBJ2-4; 8 bases agree with TRBD1. CDR1 is MNHEY, CDR2 SMNVEV, per germline (reference sequence). This CDR3 has 16 residues. V was clipped by 5 bases and J by 1 base; unmatched bases: 7.

The chain couples TRBV5-1 to TRBJ2-2; D is perhaps TRBD1 (6 bases). Germline assignment: CDR1 SGHRS and CDR2 YFSETQ. The germline V and J ends were trimmed by 0 bases and 7 bases, with 13 bases remaining between them. This CDR3 region has 15 residues. CDR3 amino acids: CASSLGTGRGGELFF. As DNA, the CDR3 is TGCGCCAGCAGCTTGGGTACAGGGAGAGGCGGGGAGCTGTTTTTT.

This clone was found a few times. The chain links TRBV15 to TRBJ1-4, with 8 bases that match TRBD1. This CDR3 is 16 amino acids long. The J segment lost 10 bases and the V segment lost 2 bases, leaving 12 bases of the junction unmatched. The germline V gene encodes CDR1 LNHNV and CDR2 YYDKDF (reference sequence). The CDR3 nucleotides are TGTGCCACCAGCAGAAACACCGGGACAGGTTTCGGAAAACTGTTTTTT. It encodes CATSRNTGTGFGKLFF. Variable domain in full (rest from reference TRBV15 and TRBJ1-4): DAMVIQNPRYQVTQFGKPVTLSCSQTLNHNVMYWYQQKSSQAPKLLFHYYDKDFNNEADTPDNFQSRRPNTSFCFLDIRSPGLGDTAMYLCATSRNTGTGFGKLFFGSGTQLSVL.

The chain uses TRBV18 and TRBJ1-4; D not certain. Germline V gene sequence: CDR1 KGHSH, CDR2 LQKENI. Deletions cut 5 bases from V and 6 bases from J, with 13 bases between. There are 14 residues in the CDR3. CDR3 bases: TGTGCCAGCTCAGTGCGGGGTAGCGATGAAAAACTGTTTTTT. Amino acids: CASSVRGSDEKLFF.